This T cell receptor (beta chain) came from a study of PD-L1 blockade in urothelial cancer. For the study at large: As for prior chemotherapy regimens, patients had received 0 to 3. The study recovered a median of roughly 140,000 T cells per blood sample.

The method was immunoSEQ multiplex PCR; TCRdb's version includes in-frame clones alone and lacks a portion of them. In the table there are tens of thousands of clones, roughly nine tenths of which are singletons. V was trimmed by 6 bases and J by 5 bases, leaving 13 bases between them. The CDR3 has 13 amino acids. Germline V lookup: CDR1 MNHEY, CDR2 SVGAGI. The sample consisted of PBMCs, taken around atezolizumab (anti-PD-L1) treatment. J is TRBJ1-2 and V is TRBV6-5; D is uncertain. This receptor was taken from a man aged 55-75 years with urothelial cancer. The CDR3 DNA is TGTGCCAGCAGCGGACTTAATACATATGGCTACACCTTC. Encoded protein: CASSGLNTYGYTF.